The clone carrying this T cell receptor beta chain was recorded many times. This sample stems from a study of early T cells in non-severe SARS-CoV-2 infection. The germline CDR1 and CDR2 sequences are SGHVS and FQNEAQ. V lost 5 bases and J lost 0, with 8 bases in between. This CDR3 is 14 amino acids long. Attachment of unique molecular identifiers to individual cDNA molecules was performed. TCRdb re-called the 5' RACE reads through MiXCR, storing one row per CDR3 protein. The sample lists roughly 57,000 distinct CDR3 sequences, approximately 13% occurring once. The TCR originated in an adult who was a healthcare worker with PCR-confirmed SARS-CoV-2 infection or an uninfected control (not recorded which). The V gene is TRBV7-8, the J gene TRBJ2-1; D perhaps matches TRBD1 (6 bases). The material was whole blood, obtained at baseline. The CDR3 protein is CASSTGPSYNEQFF. Written as DNA, the CDR3 is TGTGCCAGCAGCACAGGGCCCTCCTACAATGAGCAGTTCTTC.